One sample yielded the 3 T cell receptor beta chains listed below, sequenced in a study of CXCR3-negative and CXCR3-positive naive CD8 T cells. Study-wide results and limits: CXCR3-positive naive cells carried more hydrophobic TRB CDR3s than CXCR3-negative naive cells did.

UMI-labeled 5' RACE TRB cDNA libraries were prepared from the cells. TCRdb reprocessed the 5' RACE reads, with one entry per CDR3 protein and no DNA. Found here are 150,000 or so distinct CDR3 sequences; the top ten clones hold nearly 0.5%. For these receptors, no antigen is known. The sample was naive CXCR3+ CD8+ T cells from blood. Subset noted: CD45RO-CCR7+CD27+CD95- naive CD8+ T cells expressing CXCR3 (TNR3+). These receptor sequences come from a human donor in good health. Some clones in this sample may be carry-over from other donors' samples.

This chain joins TRBV15 and TRBJ2-7; TCRdb lists TRBD1, though no DNA is available to test this call. In germline, CDR1 is LNHNV, CDR2 YYDKDF (reference sequence). The CDR3 totals 15 residues. Here the CDR3 reads CSTSRERGAAYEQYF.

J is TRBJ2-6 and V is TRBV12-3 or TRBV12-4. The CDR3 is 13 residues long. CDR3 loop: CASSKTGANVLTF.

The chain has TRBV7-8 and TRBJ2-3; the TCRdb call, TRBD2, lacks DNA for checking. Germline CDR1 reads SGHVS; CDR2 reads FQNEAQ. The CDR3 runs to 18 residues. The CDR3 protein is CASSLARTSGEYSDTQYF.